Following are 18 T cell receptor beta chains from one sample sequenced in a study of blood T cell repertoires in COVID-19 (dated by TCRdb to about 2020). Library method: the immunoSEQ multiplex PCR assay. This is the immuneACCESS table as TCRdb keeps it, with only in-frame sequences that have V and J called. A part of the clones is gone; compared with another copy, unresolved V genes explain less than half, and the rest is unexplained. The sample data list roughly 49,000 clones, and 89% of these were observed just once. The ten largest make up 4% to 6% of the sample. What was sequenced was peripheral blood. The receptors were sampled from a man between 60 and 70 years old with active COVID-19.

J is TRBJ2-3 and V is TRBV2, with TRBD1 identical over 7 bases. The CDR3 loop spans 14 amino acids. Germline trimming cut 6 bases from V and 2 bases from J; bases unmatched to any gene: 5. Germline V gives CDR1 SNHLY, CDR2 FYNNEI. The CDR3 DNA sequence: TGTGCCAGCAGCAGGGACAGATCCACAGATACGCAGTATTTT. Amino acids: CASSRDRSTDTQYF. Full variable domain (outside the CDR3, taken from reference TRBV2 and TRBJ2-3): EPEVTQTPSHQVTQMGQEVILRCVPISNHLYFYWYRQILGQKVEFLVSFYNNEISEKSEIFDDQFSVERPDGSNFTLKIRSTKLEDSAMYFCASSRDRSTDTQYFGPGTRLTVL.

The J gene is TRBJ2-5, the V gene TRBV7-9, with a weak D call TRBD1 (5 bases). CDR3 size: 16 residues. Looked up from germline, CDR1 is SEHNR and CDR2 is FQNEAQ (reference sequence). V lost 1 base and J 5 bases, leaving 17 bases between the germline ends. The CDR3 sequence is CASSLGLTLGRETQYF. DNA for the CDR3: TGTGCCAGCAGCTTAGGGCTAACCCTGGGGCGGGAGACCCAGTACTTC.

J is TRBJ2-3 and V is TRBV4-2; D unresolved. V was cut by 4 bases and J by 5 bases, with 10 bases left in between. This CDR3 is 13 amino acids long. Germline V lookup: CDR1 LGHNA, CDR2 YNFKEQ. In nucleotides, the CDR3 is TGTGCCAGCAGCCCCCGGTCCGAAGATACGCAGTATTTT. Protein product: CASSPRSEDTQYF.

This clone was detected only a few times. V is TRBV15 and J is TRBJ2-7; weak D call: TRBD1 (6 bases). CDR1 and CDR2 (germline): LNHNV, YYDKDF (reference sequence). V lost 0 bases and J lost 0, with 12 bases in between. This CDR3 has 16 amino acids. CDR3 nucleotide sequence: TGTGCCACCAGCAGAGATGGGAACAGGGACTCCTACGAGCAGTACTTC. It codes for CATSRDGNRDSYEQYF.

The J gene is TRBJ2-7, the V gene TRBV28; TRBD1 might be the D (6 bases). CDR1 is MDHEN, CDR2 SYDVKM, per germline. V gave up 5 bases and J gave up 3 bases, with 17 bases separating them. The CDR3 has 15 residues. CDR3 nucleotides: TGTGCCAGCAGTGGACAGCGGCCCAATTTCTACGAGCAGTACTTC. Encoded protein: CASSGQRPNFYEQYF.

The genes are TRBV27 and TRBJ2-2; 9 bases fit TRBD2. CDR3 length: 15 amino acids. The V and J ends lost 7 bases and 3 bases, in that order; junction bases with no gene match: 6. The germline V gene has CDR1 MNHEY and CDR2 SMNVEV (reference sequence). CDR3 protein: CASTYGTSHTGELFF. The DNA of the CDR3 is TGTGCCAGCACCTATGGGACTAGCCACACCGGGGAGCTGTTTTTT.

The rearrangement links TRBV9 to TRBJ2-1, with D perhaps TRBD2 (5 bases). Germline V gene data show CDR1 as SGDLS and CDR2 as YYNGEE. V dropped 4 bases and J dropped 1 base, with 15 bases sitting between them. This CDR3 has 16 amino acids. The DNA for the CDR3 is TGTGCCAGCAGCCCACGGAGGACTTCATCCTACAATGAGCAGTTCTTC. This encodes CASSPRRTSSYNEQFF.

V is TRBV7-9 and J is TRBJ2-1; 9 bases agree with TRBD2. Germline V CDR1 and CDR2: SEHNR, FQNEAQ (reference sequence). The CDR3 consists of 16 residues. Unmatched junction bases numbered 11, after V lost 2 bases and J lost 9 bases. CDR3 amino acids: CASSLMAGGPRPEQFF. For the CDR3, the DNA is TGTGCCAGCAGCTTAATGGCGGGAGGGCCGCGGCCTGAGCAGTTCTTC.

This clone appeared a single time. This rearrangement joins TRBV19 to TRBJ2-1; a possible D gene is TRBD1 (5 bases). This CDR3 has 12 residues. V lost 3 bases, J lost 6 bases, and 6 bases lay in between. The V gene's germline CDR1 is LNHDA and CDR2 SQIVND (reference sequence). The CDR3 nucleotides read TGTGCCAGTAGTATTAGGGGCAATGAGCAGTTCTTC. Its protein product is CASSIRGNEQFF. The whole variable domain, remainder taken from reference TRBV19 and TRBJ2-1, is DGGITQSPKYLFRKEGQNVTLSCEQNLNHDAMYWYRQDPGQGLRLIYYSQIVNDFQKGDIAEGYSVSREKKESFPLTVTSAQKNPTAFYLCASSIRGNEQFFGPGTRLTVL.

This clone was observed a few times. V gene TRBV11-2 combines with J gene TRBJ2-3; D might be TRBD2 (5 bases). Germline V gives CDR1 SGHAT, CDR2 FQNNGV. CDR3 length equals 15 residues. The germline V and J ends were trimmed by 3 bases and 5 bases, with 15 bases remaining between them. The DNA of the CDR3 is TGTGCCAGCAGCTTGGGATTCGGGAAGGGAGATACGCAGTATTTT. Protein sequence: CASSLGFGKGDTQYF.

The chain has TRBV6-2 or TRBV6-3 and TRBJ2-7; possibly TRBD2 for D (6 bases). V lost 5 bases and J lost 3, with 17 bases in between. This CDR3 region has 15 residues. Germline V lookup: CDR1 MNHEY, CDR2 SVGEGT. CDR3 amino acids: CASSTFRGRIYEQYF. The CDR3 nucleotides read TGTGCCAGCAGTACGTTTCGGGGGAGGATCTACGAGCAGTACTTC.

The V gene is TRBV11-3, the J gene TRBJ2-5; TRBD1 matches 7 bases. Germline CDR1 is SGHNT and CDR2 is YENEEA. Trimming cost V 1 base and J 2 bases; bases outside gene matches: 7. This CDR3 is 16 amino acids long. The CDR3, as DNA: TGTGCCAGCAGCTTAGGGGCAGGGGGTAATCAAGAGACCCAGTACTTC. Translating gives CASSLGAGGNQETQYF.

The chain links TRBV6-5 to TRBJ2-1, with 7 bases that match TRBD1. The CDR3 sequence is 15 residues long. Losses at the gene ends were 0 bases for V and 7 bases for J; bases not matched to a gene: 6. Germline values: CDR1 MNHEY, CDR2 SVGAGI. The CDR3 nucleotides read TGTGCCAGCAGTTACTCGAGGGGACAGATAAATGAGCAGTTCTTC. It yields the protein CASSYSRGQINEQFF.

The chain combines TRBV20-1 with TRBJ2-7; no firm D call. Per the germline V gene, CDR1 is DFQATT and CDR2 is SNEGSKA (reference sequence). This CDR3 has 13 residues. V lost 3 bases and J 4 bases, leaving 13 bases between the germline ends. The CDR3 coding sequence is TGCAGTGCTAGTAGCAAGCTACCTTACGAGCAGTACTTC. It is translated as CSASSKLPYEQYF.

CDR3 sequence (DNA): TGTGCCAGCAGCGTAGGGGACACAATCAACATTCAGTACTTC. Translating gives CASSVGDTINIQYF. V is TRBV9 and J is TRBJ2-4, with D perhaps matching TRBD1 (6 bases). The germline gives CDR1 SGDLS, CDR2 YYNGEE. The CDR3 extends over 14 amino acids. Trimming stripped 0 bases from V and 7 bases from J, with 11 bases between.

The genes are TRBV3-1 (or the pseudogene TRBV3-2) and TRBJ1-1, with unresolved D. CDR1 and CDR2 (germline): LGHDT, YNNKEL (reference sequence). The CDR3 loop spans 14 amino acids. V lost 0 bases and J lost 7, with 12 bases in between. CDR3: CASSQDSTTLEAFF. The CDR3 nucleotides are TGTGCCAGCAGCCAAGATTCGACAACCCTTGAAGCTTTCTTT.

The V gene is TRBV5-1, the J gene TRBJ2-3; 7 bases align to TRBD2. The germline gives CDR1 SGHRS, CDR2 YFSETQ. This CDR3 contains 16 residues. The V segment lost 1 base and the J segment 0 bases; nucleotides outside the gene matches: 5. DNA of the CDR3: TGCGCCAGCAGCTTGCCTAGCGGAAAGAGCACAGATACGCAGTATTTT. Residues: CASSLPSGKSTDTQYF. Drawing the rest from reference TRBV5-1 and TRBJ2-3, the complete variable domain is KAGVTQTPRYLIKTRGQQVTLSCSPISGHRSVSWYQQTPGQGLQFLFEYFSETQRNKGNFPGRFSGRQFSNSRSEMNVSTLELGDSALYLCASSLPSGKSTDTQYFGPGTRLTVL.

The chain is built from TRBV4-2 and TRBJ1-6, with 8 bases aligning to TRBD1. V gave up 2 bases and J gave up 5 bases; unmatched junction bases: 8. CDR3 length: 17 amino acids. Germline CDR1 reads LGHNA; CDR2 reads YNFKEQ. The CDR3 DNA is TGTGCCAGCAGCCAACTTACCGGACAGGGTAATAATTCACCCCTCCACTTT. Translating gives CASSQLTGQGNNSPLHF.